This T cell receptor beta chain came from a study of T cells expressing NK-cell markers. About this clonotype itself: Its matching antigen is unknown.

Findings of the study overall: For several donors, the dominant NKG2C+ clonotypes made up roughly 1.0-7.0% of their CD8+ T cells.

5'RACE template switching with UMIs produced the TCR beta cDNA. After re-calling the 5' RACE reads, TCRdb lists one entry per CDR3 protein, DNA absent. This sample carries about 550,000 distinct CDR3 sequences, with around 4% going to the ten biggest clones. Germline V gene lookup returns CDR1 DFQATT and CDR2 SNEGSKA (reference sequence). The CDR3 has 15 amino acids. The sample taken for sequencing was blood T cells: a sorted CD56 or NKG2C T cell subset, CD4+ or CD8+ T cells, or bulk PBMC T cells (not recorded which). This clonotype originated in a man aged 18 to 29 in good health. The chain has TRBV20-1 and TRBJ2-7; absent DNA, TCRdb's TRBD1 call cannot be checked. CDR3 region: CSASSLSGQDYEQYF.